These 7 T cell receptor beta chains were sequenced from one sample in a study of shared clonotypes between healthy human individuals (dated by TCRdb to the early 2020s). The protocol used for the library was the immunoSEQ multiplex PCR assay. TCRdb took over this immuneACCESS table, retaining in-frame rearrangements with V and J assigned. Such tables are incomplete; in checked studies, under half of the missing clones stem from an unresolved V gene, and the remainder is unexplained. For this sample the table gives some 630,000 clones, of which 72% were detected only once. The ten most abundant clones make up about 2% of the sample. Sequencing was performed on memory CD4+ T cells sorted from blood. The cell subset or site label for this specimen denotes: CD45RA-negative fraction. These receptor sequences come from a woman in her 30s in good health.

This chain uses TRBV7-8 with TRBJ2-2; 9 bases fit TRBD1. From germline, CDR1 is SGHVS and CDR2 FQNEAQ. Trimming at V came to 5 bases and at J to 0 bases, leaving 10 bases not matched to a gene. This CDR3 is built from 18 residues. CDR3 sequence reads: CASSILGTGHANTGELFF. The DNA for the CDR3 is TGTGCCAGCAGCATCCTCGGGACAGGGCATGCGAACACCGGGGAGCTGTTTTTT. The entire variable domain, with the rest obtained from reference TRBV7-8 and TRBJ2-2, is as follows: GAGVSQSPRYKVAKRGQDVALRCDPISGHVSLFWYQQALGQGPEFLTYFQNEAQLDKSGLPSDRFFAERPEGSVSTLKIQRTQQEDSAVYLCASSILGTGHANTGELFFGEGSRLTVL.

The sample holds a few counts of this clone. This rearrangement joins TRBV18 to TRBJ1-1, with D possibly matching TRBD1 (6 bases). Germline V gene lookup returns CDR1 KGHSH and CDR2 LQKENI. V dropped 5 bases and J dropped 3 bases, with 10 bases sitting between them. CDR3 size: 13 residues. This CDR3 is CASSVAGDTEAFF. CDR3 coding DNA: TGTGCCAGCTCAGTCGCAGGGGACACTGAAGCTTTCTTT.

The J gene is TRBJ1-4, the V gene TRBV6-1; possible D gene TRBD1, 6 bases. V was cut by 8 bases and J by 7 bases, with 14 bases left in between. Germline CDR1 is MNHNS and CDR2 is SASEGT. The CDR3 is made up of 13 amino acids. As DNA, the CDR3 is TGTGCCAGCGACGAACAGGGAGGTGAAAAACTGTTTTTT. Residues: CASDEQGGEKLFF.

The V and J genes are TRBV4-2 and TRBJ1-1; no reliable D call. This CDR3 contains 12 residues. Looked up from germline, CDR1 is LGHNA and CDR2 is YNFKEQ. The germline V and J ends were trimmed by 2 bases and 6 bases, with 7 bases remaining between them. Written as DNA, the CDR3 is TGTGCCAGCAGCCAACCTAAGGCTGAAGCTTTCTTT. This encodes CASSQPKAEAFF.

This chain connects TRBV19 to TRBJ2-1; 7 positions match TRBD2. The ends lost 2 bases at V and 7 bases at J; junction bases unmatched: 14. The germline V gene has CDR1 LNHDA and CDR2 SQIVND (reference sequence). The CDR3 has 17 residues. CDR3 in amino acids: CASSIYSGGGFRNEQFF. Here the CDR3 DNA reads TGTGCCAGTAGTATATACTCTGGGGGAGGGTTTAGGAATGAGCAGTTCTTC.

In the case of this clone: With a far larger clone one base away, a read error is the likely cause. The CDR3 here is CASSRGQGTNYGYTF. The CDR3 bases are TGCGCCAGCAGCCGAGGACAGGGAACTAACTATGGCTACACCTTC. This sequence joins TRBV4-1 and TRBJ1-2; TRBD1 agrees at 8 bases. The length of the CDR3 is 15 residues. Germline-derived CDR1 and CDR2 are MGHRA and YSYEKL. Losses at the gene ends were 4 bases for V and 0 bases for J; bases not matched to a gene: 4.

V and J are TRBV5-6 and TRBJ2-1, with 9 positions matching TRBD1. The V gene end was trimmed by 1 base and the J gene end by 14 bases; junction bases not matched to a gene: 13. CDR3 length: 15 residues. The germline CDR1 and CDR2 sequences are SGHDT and YYEEEE. CDR3 in amino acids: CASSLWFGRGQGEFF. The CDR3 nucleotides are TGTGCCAGCAGCTTGTGGTTTGGTAGGGGACAGGGAGAGTTCTTC.